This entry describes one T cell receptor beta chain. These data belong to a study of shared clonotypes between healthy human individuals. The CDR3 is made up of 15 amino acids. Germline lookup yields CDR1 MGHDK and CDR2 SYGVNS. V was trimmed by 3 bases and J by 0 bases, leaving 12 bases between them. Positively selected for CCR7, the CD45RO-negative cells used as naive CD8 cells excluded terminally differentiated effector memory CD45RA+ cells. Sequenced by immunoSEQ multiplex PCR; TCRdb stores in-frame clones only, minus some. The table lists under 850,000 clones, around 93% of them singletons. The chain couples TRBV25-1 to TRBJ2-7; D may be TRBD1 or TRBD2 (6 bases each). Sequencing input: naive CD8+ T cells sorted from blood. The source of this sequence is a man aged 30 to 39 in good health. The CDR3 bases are TGTGCCAGCAGTGAGGGGGGACACAGCTCCTACGAGCAGTACTTC. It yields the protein CASSEGGHSSYEQYF.